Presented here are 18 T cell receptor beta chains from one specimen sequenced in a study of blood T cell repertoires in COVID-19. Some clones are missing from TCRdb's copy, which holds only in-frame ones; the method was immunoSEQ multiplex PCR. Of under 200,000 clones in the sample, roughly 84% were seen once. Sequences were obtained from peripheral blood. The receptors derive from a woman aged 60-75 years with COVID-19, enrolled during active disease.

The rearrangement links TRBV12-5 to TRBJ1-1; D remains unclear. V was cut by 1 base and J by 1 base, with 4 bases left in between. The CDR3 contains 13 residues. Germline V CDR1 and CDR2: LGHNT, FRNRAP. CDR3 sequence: CASGLGRNTEAFF. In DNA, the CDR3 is TGTGCTAGTGGTTTGGGCAGGAACACTGAAGCTTTCTTT. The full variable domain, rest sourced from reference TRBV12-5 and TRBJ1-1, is DARVTQTPRHKVTEMGQEVTMRCQPILGHNTVFWYRQTMMQGLELLAYFRNRAPLDDSGMPKDRFSAEMPDATLATLKIQPSEPRDSAVYFCASGLGRNTEAFFGQGTRLTVV.

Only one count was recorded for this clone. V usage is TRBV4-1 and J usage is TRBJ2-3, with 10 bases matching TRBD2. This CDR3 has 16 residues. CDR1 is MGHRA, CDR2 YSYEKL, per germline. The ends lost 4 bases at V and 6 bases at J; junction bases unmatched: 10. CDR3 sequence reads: CASSPVSGRAGDTQYF. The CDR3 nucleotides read TGCGCCAGCAGCCCAGTAAGCGGGAGGGCGGGGGATACGCAGTATTTT.

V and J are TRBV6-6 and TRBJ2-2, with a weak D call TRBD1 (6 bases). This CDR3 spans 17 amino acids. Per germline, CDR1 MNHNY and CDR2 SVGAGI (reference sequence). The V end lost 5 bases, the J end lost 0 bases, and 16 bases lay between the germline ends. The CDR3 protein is CASSRNFRGSNTGELFF. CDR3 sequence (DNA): TGTGCCAGCAGTCGCAACTTTAGGGGGTCGAACACCGGGGAGCTGTTTTTT.

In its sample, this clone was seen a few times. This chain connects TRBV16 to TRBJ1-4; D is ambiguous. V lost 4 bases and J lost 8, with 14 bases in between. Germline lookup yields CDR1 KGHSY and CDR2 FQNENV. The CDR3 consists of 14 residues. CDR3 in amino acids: CASSRLSGGEKLFF. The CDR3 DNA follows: TGTGCCAGCAGCCGCCTCTCGGGTGGCGAAAAACTGTTTTTT.

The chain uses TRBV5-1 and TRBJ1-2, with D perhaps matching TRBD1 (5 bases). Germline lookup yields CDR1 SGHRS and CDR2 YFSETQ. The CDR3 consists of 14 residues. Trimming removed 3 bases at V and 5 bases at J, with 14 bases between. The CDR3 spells CASSSQSDSYGYTF. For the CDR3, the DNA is TGCGCCAGCAGCTCCCAAAGTGACAGTTATGGCTACACCTTC.

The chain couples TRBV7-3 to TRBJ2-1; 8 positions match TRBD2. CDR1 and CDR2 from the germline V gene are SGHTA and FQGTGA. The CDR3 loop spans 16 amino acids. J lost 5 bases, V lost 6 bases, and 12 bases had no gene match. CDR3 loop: CASSRVAGLAHNEQFF. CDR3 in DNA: TGTGCCAGCAGTCGCGTAGCGGGACTGGCGCACAATGAGCAGTTCTTC.

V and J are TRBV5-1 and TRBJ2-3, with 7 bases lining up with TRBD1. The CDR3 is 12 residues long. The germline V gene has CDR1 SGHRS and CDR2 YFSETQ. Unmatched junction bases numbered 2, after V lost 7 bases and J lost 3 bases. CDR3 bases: TGCGCCAGCGGACAGGATACAGATACGCAGTATTTT. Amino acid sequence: CASGQDTDTQYF.

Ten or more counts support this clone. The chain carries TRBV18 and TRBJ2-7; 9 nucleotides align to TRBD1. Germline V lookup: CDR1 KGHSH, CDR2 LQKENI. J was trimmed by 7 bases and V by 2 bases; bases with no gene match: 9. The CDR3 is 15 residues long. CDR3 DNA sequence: TGTGCCAGCTCACCAAGCGGGACAGGGATCGGTGAGCAGTACTTC. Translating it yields CASSPSGTGIGEQYF.

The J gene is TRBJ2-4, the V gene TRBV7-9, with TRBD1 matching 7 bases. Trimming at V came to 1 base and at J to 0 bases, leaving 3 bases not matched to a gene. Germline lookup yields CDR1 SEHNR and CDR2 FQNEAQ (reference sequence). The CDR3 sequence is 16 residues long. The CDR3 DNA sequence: TGTGCCAGCAGCTTAGGACAGGGCCTAGCCAAAAACATTCAGTACTTC. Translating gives CASSLGQGLAKNIQYF.

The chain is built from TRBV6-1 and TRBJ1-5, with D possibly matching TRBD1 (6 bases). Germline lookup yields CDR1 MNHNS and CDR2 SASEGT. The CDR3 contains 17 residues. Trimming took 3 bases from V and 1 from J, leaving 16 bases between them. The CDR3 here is CASSDPGQGLSNQPQHF. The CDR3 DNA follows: TGTGCCAGCAGTGATCCGGGACAAGGTTTAAGCAATCAGCCCCAGCATTTT.

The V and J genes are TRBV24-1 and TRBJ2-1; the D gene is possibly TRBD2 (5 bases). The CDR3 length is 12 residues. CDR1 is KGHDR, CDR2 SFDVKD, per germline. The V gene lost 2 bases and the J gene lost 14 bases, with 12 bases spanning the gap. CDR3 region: CATSDWQGLKFF. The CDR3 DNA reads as TGTGCCACCAGTGATTGGCAAGGACTTAAGTTCTTC.

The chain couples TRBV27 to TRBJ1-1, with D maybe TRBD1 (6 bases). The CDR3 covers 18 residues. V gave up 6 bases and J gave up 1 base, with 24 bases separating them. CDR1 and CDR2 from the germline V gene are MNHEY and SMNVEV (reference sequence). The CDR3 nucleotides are TGTGCCAGCAGACCCCAGGGGCAGGGCCCTAAGAGGAACACTGAAGCTTTCTTT. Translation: CASRPQGQGPKRNTEAFF.

For the CDR3, the DNA is TGTGCCAGCAGTGGAGGGACAGGCAGTAGCAATCAGCCCCAGCATTTT. This translates into CASSGGTGSSNQPQHF. The chain links TRBV6-1 to TRBJ1-5; 8 bases align to TRBD1. CDR1 and CDR2 (germline): MNHNS, SASEGT. Trimming removed 4 bases from V and 0 bases from J; junction bases left unmatched: 5. The CDR3 runs 16 residues.

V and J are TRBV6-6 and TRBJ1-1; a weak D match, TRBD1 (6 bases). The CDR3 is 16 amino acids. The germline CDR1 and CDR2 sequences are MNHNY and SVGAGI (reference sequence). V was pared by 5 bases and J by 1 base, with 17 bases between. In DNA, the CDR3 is TGTGCCAGCAGTACCTCTTCACAGGGTCAGAACACTGAAGCTTTCTTT. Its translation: CASSTSSQGQNTEAFF.

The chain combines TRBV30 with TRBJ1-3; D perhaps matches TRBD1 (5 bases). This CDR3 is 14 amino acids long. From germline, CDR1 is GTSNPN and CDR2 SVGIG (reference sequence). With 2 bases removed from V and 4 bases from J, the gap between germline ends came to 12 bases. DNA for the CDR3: TGTGCCTGGAGTTCTACCGGGGGAGGAAACACCATATATTTT. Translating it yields CAWSSTGGGNTIYF.

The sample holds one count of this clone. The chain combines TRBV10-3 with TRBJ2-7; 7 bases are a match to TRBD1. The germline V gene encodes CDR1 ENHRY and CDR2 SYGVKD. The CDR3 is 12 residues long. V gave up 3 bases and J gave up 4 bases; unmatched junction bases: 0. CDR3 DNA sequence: TGTGCCATCAGTGACAGGGGGTACGAGCAGTACGTC. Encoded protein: CAISDRGYEQYV.

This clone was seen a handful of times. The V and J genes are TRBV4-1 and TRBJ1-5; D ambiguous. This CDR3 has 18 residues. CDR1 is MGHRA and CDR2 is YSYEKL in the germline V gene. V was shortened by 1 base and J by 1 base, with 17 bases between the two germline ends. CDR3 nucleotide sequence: TGCGCCAGCAGCCAAGTTTCCCCTTTGGGCCAGAGCAATCAGCCCCAGCATTTT. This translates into CASSQVSPLGQSNQPQHF.

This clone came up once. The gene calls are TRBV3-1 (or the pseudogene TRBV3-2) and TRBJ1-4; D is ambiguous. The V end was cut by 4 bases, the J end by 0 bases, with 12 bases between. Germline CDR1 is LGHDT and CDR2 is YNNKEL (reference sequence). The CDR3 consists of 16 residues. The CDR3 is CASSPPPLATNEKLFF. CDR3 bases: TGTGCCAGCAGCCCTCCGCCTCTAGCAACTAATGAAAAACTGTTTTTT.